This T cell receptor (beta chain) is from a study of T cells in Graves' hyperthyroidism and ophthalmopathy. This clonotype occurred many times. Amplified regions were TCR beta CDR3 sequences from RNA transcripts. Using the HTBI primer set, a first-round RT-PCR was run on the TCR CDR3. TCRdb used MiXCR to reprocess the multiplex PCR reads, holding one entry per CDR3 protein. The table has approximately 320,000 distinct CDR3 sequences, roughly 17% seen once. Absent ophthalmopathy progression within 18 months defined stable Graves' hyperthyroidism. Patients were aged 18 to 65, had disease duration under 2 months, and had newly diagnosed hyperthyroidism. Trimming took off 5 bases at V and 1 base at J, with 8 bases between the two ends. There are 13 residues in the CDR3. CDR1 and CDR2 (germline): MNHNS, SASEGT.

The sequence was collected from a man under 40 with Graves' hyperthyroidism. The chain has TRBV6-1 and TRBJ1-1; unclear D gene. The source material was blood. CDR3: CASSLVPNTEAFF. CDR3 DNA sequence: TGTGCCAGCAGTTTGGTACCGAACACTGAAGCTTTCTTT.